Listed here are 18 T cell receptor beta chains from one sample, sequenced in a study of graft-versus-host responses after intestinal transplantation. Only in-frame clones appear in the TCRdb table, and some are missing; sequencing was by immunoSEQ multiplex PCR. The sample holds tens of thousands of clones, around 92% seen once. The starting material was PBMCs, obtained 98 days after intestinal transplantation. All receptors derive from a human patient who received an intestinal transplant, so some T cells may come from the graft donor.

This chain joins TRBV21-1 and TRBJ1-2. TRBV21-1 is classified as a pseudogene. The CDR3 is 13 amino acids. CDR3 amino acids: CASSKKLSYGYTF. In DNA, the CDR3 is TGTGCCAGCAGCAAAAAATTGAGTTATGGCTACACCTTC.

V gene TRBV6-1 combines with J gene TRBJ1-1, with D possibly matching TRBD1 (5 bases). The germline V gene encodes CDR1 MNHNS and CDR2 SASEGT. Deletions cut 7 bases from V and 0 bases from J, with 15 bases between. This CDR3 is built from 15 residues. CDR3 residues: CASTATTAMNTEAFF. Here the CDR3 DNA reads TGTGCCAGCACTGCTACGACAGCCATGAACACTGAAGCTTTCTTT.

Concerning this clone: The sample contains more than one DNA sequence encoding this CDR3. This chain joins TRBV19 and TRBJ2-3, with TRBD1 identical over 10 bases. Germline-derived CDR1 and CDR2 are LNHDA and SQIVND (reference sequence). V trimming: 3 bases; J trimming: 4 bases; junction bases outside the gene matches: 1. This CDR3 is 14 amino acids long. This CDR3 is CASSIGQGADTQYF. CDR3 nucleotide sequence: TGTGCCAGTAGTATCGGACAGGGGGCAGATACGCAGTATTTT. Full variable domain (rest looked up from reference TRBV19 and TRBJ2-3): DGGITQSPKYLFRKEGQNVTLSCEQNLNHDAMYWYRQDPGQGLRLIYYSQIVNDFQKGDIAEGYSVSREKKESFPLTVTSAQKNPTAFYLCASSIGQGADTQYFGPGTRLTVL.

The rearrangement joins TRBV4-2 to TRBJ2-7; TRBD1 matches 11 bases. This CDR3 has 15 residues. Germline CDR1 and CDR2: LGHNA and YNFKEQ. J lost 5 bases, V lost 1 base, and 4 bases had no gene match. For the CDR3, the DNA is TGTGCCAGCAGCCAAGTTGGGACAGGGGGTGACGAGCAGTACTTC. As protein: CASSQVGTGGDEQYF.

CDR3 DNA: TGTGCCAGCAGCTTGTCGGTGAACACTGAAGCTTTCTTT. Residues: CASSLSVNTEAFF. The chain carries TRBV7-9 and TRBJ1-1; D gene ambiguous. The V and J ends lost 3 bases and 0 bases respectively, with 5 bases between them. The CDR3 runs 13 residues. CDR1 and CDR2 from the germline V gene are SEHNR and FQNEAQ (reference sequence).

The chain combines TRBV29-1 with TRBJ2-1; 11 nucleotides align to TRBD2. CDR1 is SQVTM and CDR2 is ANQGSEA in the germline V gene. J lost 4 bases, V lost 5 bases, and 13 bases had no gene match. CDR3 size: 17 residues. The CDR3 DNA reads TGCAGCGTTAAGAGTTTAGCGGGAGGGTTTATTTACAATGAGCAGTTCTTC. Its protein is CSVKSLAGGFIYNEQFF.

J is TRBJ1-1 and V is TRBV6-5; D not resolved. The CDR3 loop spans 13 amino acids. The V end was cut by 2 bases, the J end by 3 bases, with 7 bases between. In germline, CDR1 is MNHEY, CDR2 SVGAGI. The CDR3 DNA is TGTGCCAGCAGTTACGGCAGTCACACTGAAGCTTTCTTT. It encodes CASSYGSHTEAFF.

The chain combines TRBV9 with TRBJ2-2, with a weak D call TRBD2 (6 bases). The CDR3 has 17 amino acids. Germline CDR1 reads SGDLS; CDR2 reads YYNGEE. Trimming pared 0 bases from V and 0 bases from J, leaving 12 bases between. CDR3 bases: TGTGCCAGCAGCGTAGCTCGGGAGCGGCCGAACACCGGGGAGCTGTTTTTT. Translating it yields CASSVARERPNTGELFF.

The genes are TRBV7-3 and TRBJ1-5; no firm D call. The germline V gene encodes CDR1 SGHTA and CDR2 FQGTGA. Trimming stripped 1 base from V and 4 bases from J, with 8 bases between. The CDR3 is 14 amino acids. CDR3 in DNA: TGTGCCAGCAGCTTAATGGGCGCAAATCAGCCCCAGCATTTT. This encodes CASSLMGANQPQHF.

The chain couples TRBV15 to TRBJ1-1; D is unresolved. V was cut by 0 bases and J by 4 bases, with 12 bases left in between. CDR3 size: 15 residues. Germline values: CDR1 LNHNV, CDR2 YYDKDF (reference sequence). The CDR3 reads CATSRDLGVGTEAFF. The CDR3 DNA reads TGTGCCACCAGCAGAGATCTCGGGGTAGGCACTGAAGCTTTCTTT.

The rearrangement uses TRBV9 and TRBJ1-1, with a tentative D call TRBD1 (5 bases). Between the trimmed V and J ends, which lost 0 bases and 0 bases, there was a span of 9 bases. This CDR3 has 15 amino acids. CDR1 and CDR2 (germline): SGDLS, YYNGEE. The chain's CDR3 is CASSVAGTLNTEAFF. CDR3 coding DNA: TGTGCCAGCAGCGTAGCTGGGACTTTGAACACTGAAGCTTTCTTT. Full variable domain (outside the CDR3, taken from reference TRBV9 and TRBJ1-1): DSGVTQTPKHLITATGQRVTLRCSPRSGDLSVYWYQQSLDQGLQFLIQYYNGEERAKGNILERFSAQQFPDLHSELNLSSLELGDSALYFCASSVAGTLNTEAFFGQGTRLTVV.

The V gene is TRBV19, the J gene TRBJ2-5, with 15 bases matching TRBD2. The J segment lost 0 bases and the V segment lost 5 bases, leaving 7 bases of the junction unmatched. This CDR3 has 18 residues. Germline assignment: CDR1 LNHDA and CDR2 SQIVND (reference sequence). DNA of the CDR3: TGTGCCAGTAGTGTGGGACTAGCGGGAGGATACCACCAAGAGACCCAGTACTTC. Encoded protein: CASSVGLAGGYHQETQYF.

The V call is TRBV2, the J call TRBJ2-5, with D possibly matching TRBD2 (7 bases). CDR3 length: 11 residues. The V end lost 10 bases, the J end lost 5 bases, and 11 bases lay between the germline ends. Germline V CDR1 and CDR2: SNHLY, FYNNEI. The CDR3 loop is CATGGQETQYF. The CDR3 DNA sequence: TGTGCCACGGGGGGCCAGGAGACCCAGTACTTC.

This chain uses TRBV6-5 with TRBJ1-4; 9 bases line up with TRBD1. The CDR3 spans 15 residues. The germline gives CDR1 MNHEY, CDR2 SVGAGI. Germline trimming cut 5 bases from V and 4 bases from J; bases unmatched to any gene: 5. The CDR3 loop is CASSPGDRDNEKLFF. In nucleotides, the CDR3 is TGTGCCAGCAGTCCAGGGGACAGGGATAATGAAAAACTGTTTTTT.

This clone was counted a single time. The J gene is TRBJ1-4, the V gene TRBV6-1, with D possibly TRBD1 on 5 matching bases. V was cut by 8 bases and J by 0 bases, with 10 bases left in between. Per germline, CDR1 MNHNS and CDR2 SASEGT. CDR3 length: 14 residues. The CDR3 DNA sequence: TGTGCCAGCCGACAGTTTACAACTAATGAAAAACTGTTTTTT. This codes for CASRQFTTNEKLFF.

This rearrangement joins TRBV19 to TRBJ1-1; 7 bases map to TRBD1. The length of the CDR3 is 15 residues. After removal of 7 bases from V and 1 base from J, the junction contained 9 bases not matched to a gene. Per germline, CDR1 LNHDA and CDR2 SQIVND (reference sequence). The CDR3 here is CASNNQGVENTEAFF. The CDR3 nucleotides read TGTGCCAGTAACAACCAGGGGGTAGAGAACACTGAAGCTTTCTTT. Drawing the rest from reference TRBV19 and TRBJ1-1, the complete variable domain is DGGITQSPKYLFRKEGQNVTLSCEQNLNHDAMYWYRQDPGQGLRLIYYSQIVNDFQKGDIAEGYSVSREKKESFPLTVTSAQKNPTAFYLCASNNQGVENTEAFFGQGTRLTVV.

The chain recombines TRBV6-5 with TRBJ2-3, with unresolved D. V gave up 7 bases and J gave up 0 bases, with 5 bases separating them. The CDR3 runs to 12 residues. Germline CDR1 MNHEY, CDR2 SVGAGI. The DNA for the CDR3 is TGTGCCAGCACCCCTAGCACAGATACGCAGTATTTT. This sequence encodes CASTPSTDTQYF.

V is TRBV5-8 and J is TRBJ2-5; D is uncertain. The CDR3 consists of 13 residues. Looked up from germline, CDR1 is SGHTS and CDR2 is YDEGEE. V was trimmed by 1 base and J by 2 bases, leaving 6 bases between them. This CDR3 reads CASSLPQQETQYF. DNA of the CDR3: TGTGCCAGCAGCTTGCCACAGCAAGAGACCCAGTACTTC.